Sequencing of this T cell receptor beta chain was carried out in a study of T cells after yellow fever vaccination. TCRdb re-called the 5' RACE reads with MiXCR, one entry per CDR3 protein. The sample contains 240,000 or so distinct CDR3 sequences, less than 8.5% of which appear only once. Trimming removed 3 bases from V and 5 bases from J, with 16 bases in between. CDR3 length: 15 residues. The germline gives CDR1 LGHDT, CDR2 YNNKEL (reference sequence). This clonotype was counted only a few times. The sample was CD4+ T cells sorted from PBMCs, taken 15 days after the yellow fever booster vaccination. The receptor was isolated from a man aged 25 to 40 who received the YFV17D yellow fever vaccine. This chain uses TRBV3-1 with TRBJ1-1; D gene ambiguous. The CDR3 DNA reads TGTGCCAGCAGCCAGGACGACTCCCGGGAAACTGAAGCTTTCTTT. Translated, it gives CASSQDDSRETEAFF.